The 4 T cell receptor beta chains listed next were all sequenced from one sample in a study of blood T cell repertoires in COVID-19. TCRdb's copy holds only in-frame clones and misses some; the assay was immunoSEQ multiplex PCR. The sample yields around 450,000 clones, around 90% seen once. The sequenced material came from PBMCs or T cells enriched from blood (not recorded which). The source is a woman under 30 who had recovered from COVID-19.

The chain couples TRBV4-1 to TRBJ1-1; a weak D match, TRBD1 (6 bases). V lost 4 bases and J lost 5, with 14 bases in between. Germline V lookup: CDR1 MGHRA, CDR2 YSYEKL. The CDR3 runs to 14 residues. CDR3 in DNA: TGCGCCAGCAGCCCCTCAGGGGCCGGTACTGAAGCTTTCTTT. It specifies CASSPSGAGTEAFF.

CDR3 bases: TGTGCCAGCACGGGGGGAAATCTCGCCGGGGAGCTGTTTTTT. Protein: CASTGGNLAGELFF. This chain links TRBV28 with TRBJ2-2, with 7 positions matching TRBD2. With 7 bases clipped from V and 6 bases from J, the junction kept 8 bases outside the gene matches. Germline V CDR1 and CDR2: MDHEN, SYDVKM. The CDR3 extends over 14 amino acids.

The rearrangement uses TRBV6-2 or TRBV6-3 and TRBJ2-7; maybe TRBD2 (6 bases). The CDR3 runs 17 residues. The V end lost 1 base, the J end lost 5 bases, and 21 bases lay between the germline ends. Germline CDR1 and CDR2: MNHEY and SVGEGT. The CDR3: CASSYLVGGAKTNEQYF. CDR3 nucleotides: TGTGCCAGCAGTTACTTGGTCGGCGGGGCCAAAACAAACGAGCAGTACTTC.

This chain uses TRBV4-1 with TRBJ1-6, with TRBD1 matching 9 bases. Trimming at V came to 0 bases and at J to 8 bases, leaving 11 bases not matched to a gene. This CDR3 is built from 18 residues. Germline lookup yields CDR1 MGHRA and CDR2 YSYEKL. CDR3 amino acids: CASSQDGQPGQGYSPLHF. The CDR3 region has the DNA TGCGCCAGCAGCCAAGATGGCCAACCGGGACAGGGATATTCACCCCTCCACTTT.